This TCR beta chain was found in a study of T cell responses to AZD1222 COVID-19 vaccine. Study conclusions and caveats: Dominant CD4 TCR responses targeted spike regions 160-218 and 743-854. None of the repertoires were sampled until the peak T cell response had passed. Donors were largely white British and mainly female; clonal diversity was possibly underestimated.

A remark on this clone: Its matching antigen is unknown.

V gave up 5 bases and J gave up 0 bases, with 13 bases separating them. The CDR3 sequence is 15 residues long. The germline CDR1 and CDR2 sequences are SGHTA and FQGNSA. Second doses that came at about 4 or about 12 weeks were put together. The repertoire was sequenced with immunoSEQ multiplex PCR; TCRdb's copy has only in-frame clones and lacks some. This table has about 160,000 clones, roughly 90% appearing once. The material sequenced was peripheral blood, taken 28 days after the second AZD1222 dose. The chain couples TRBV7-2 to TRBJ1-2, with a tentative D call TRBD1 (6 bases). This sequence originates from an adult who received the AZD1222 COVID-19 vaccine. The DNA for the CDR3 is TGTGCCAGCAGCACACAGGGATTTACTAACTATGGCTACACCTTC. Amino acid sequence: CASSTQGFTNYGYTF.